These 18 T cell receptor beta chains were sequenced from one sample in a study of blood T cell repertoires in COVID-19. Sequencing used immunoSEQ multiplex PCR; TCRdb keeps in-frame clones, though not all of them. The table shows a few hundred thousand clones, with roughly 84% occurring only once. The sample taken for sequencing was peripheral blood. The source is a man aged 40-50 years who had recovered from COVID-19.

Only a few counts were recorded for this clone. This rearrangement joins TRBV5-1 to TRBJ1-1, with 7 bases aligning to TRBD1. CDR3 length: 16 amino acids. V shed 0 bases, J shed 3 bases, and the junction held 8 bases outside the gene matches. Germline V gene sequence: CDR1 SGHRS, CDR2 YFSETQ. CDR3 sequence (DNA): TGCGCCAGCAGCTTGGTCTTACAGGGGACGGACACTGAAGCTTTCTTT. Translation: CASSLVLQGTDTEAFF. The entire variable domain, with the rest obtained from reference TRBV5-1 and TRBJ1-1, is as follows: KAGVTQTPRYLIKTRGQQVTLSCSPISGHRSVSWYQQTPGQGLQFLFEYFSETQRNKGNFPGRFSGRQFSNSRSEMNVSTLELGDSALYLCASSLVLQGTDTEAFFGQGTRLTVV.

This chain links TRBV2 with TRBJ2-1, with TRBD1 identical over 7 bases. Per the germline V gene, CDR1 is SNHLY and CDR2 is FYNNEI. There are 15 residues in the CDR3. With 10 bases clipped from V and 3 bases from J, the junction kept 12 bases outside the gene matches. The CDR3 coding sequence is TGTGCCATCCGAACCGGGACAGAAAACTACAATGAGCAGTTCTTC. It encodes CAIRTGTENYNEQFF. The entire variable domain, with the rest obtained from reference TRBV2 and TRBJ2-1, is as follows: EPEVTQTPSHQVTQMGQEVILRCVPISNHLYFYWYRQILGQKVEFLVSFYNNEISEKSEIFDDQFSVERPDGSNFTLKIRSTKLEDSAMYFCAIRTGTENYNEQFFGPGTRLTVL.

The gene calls are TRBV11-2 and TRBJ1-1; TRBD1 agrees at 7 bases. V gave up 5 bases and J gave up 2 bases; unmatched junction bases: 8. Germline CDR1 reads SGHAT; CDR2 reads FQNNGV. CDR3 length equals 15 residues. The CDR3 loop is CASSPTGTANTEAFF. CDR3 DNA: TGTGCCAGCAGCCCGACCGGGACAGCAAACACTGAAGCTTTCTTT.

V is TRBV7-8 and J is TRBJ1-5, with D tentatively TRBD1 (5 bases). V was shortened by 1 base and J by 7 bases, with 14 bases between the two germline ends. Germline CDR1 SGHVS, CDR2 FQNEAQ. The CDR3 consists of 15 residues. In nucleotides, the CDR3 is TGTGCCAGCAGCTTAGAAAAAAGACAGAGCCAGCCCCAGCATTTT. Protein product: CASSLEKRQSQPQHF.

The chain is built from TRBV19 and TRBJ1-2; 8 nucleotides match TRBD1. The CDR3 length is 13 residues. CDR1 LNHDA and CDR2 SQIVND come from the germline V gene (reference sequence). With V trimmed by 4 bases and J by 8 bases, 6 bases remained unmatched. CDR3 in amino acids: CASSRNRGRGYTF. The CDR3 DNA sequence: TGTGCCAGTAGTAGAAACAGGGGGAGAGGCTACACCTTC. Full variable domain (rest looked up from reference TRBV19 and TRBJ1-2): DGGITQSPKYLFRKEGQNVTLSCEQNLNHDAMYWYRQDPGQGLRLIYYSQIVNDFQKGDIAEGYSVSREKKESFPLTVTSAQKNPTAFYLCASSRNRGRGYTFGSGTRLTVV.

With regard to this clone: This specimen includes other DNA sequences encoding the same CDR3. J is TRBJ2-2 and V is TRBV24-1, with 10 bases lining up with TRBD1. Germline trimming cut 5 bases from V and 5 bases from J; bases unmatched to any gene: 1. The CDR3 contains 14 residues. Per the germline V gene, CDR1 is KGHDR and CDR2 is SFDVKD. This CDR3 is CATSGQGATGELFF. In DNA form, the CDR3 reads TGTGCCACCAGTGGACAGGGGGCTACCGGGGAGCTGTTTTTT.

V and J are TRBV7-8 and TRBJ1-5; 12 nucleotides align to TRBD1. CDR1 and CDR2 from the germline V gene are SGHVS and FQNEAQ. V gave up 4 bases and J gave up 6 bases; unmatched junction bases: 4. This CDR3 comprises 15 residues. This chain's CDR3 is CASSSGQGAGQPQHF. Written as DNA, the CDR3 is TGTGCCAGCAGCTCGGGACAGGGGGCCGGTCAGCCCCAGCATTTT.

The rearrangement uses TRBV5-6 and TRBJ2-7; 7 bases match TRBD2. CDR3 length: 14 amino acids. J lost 3 bases, V lost 2 bases, and 5 bases had no gene match. Germline lookup yields CDR1 SGHDT and CDR2 YYEEEE. The CDR3 sequence is CASSLGLAVYEQYF. In nucleotides, the CDR3 is TGTGCCAGCAGCTTAGGCCTAGCGGTCTACGAGCAGTACTTC. The full variable domain, in which reference TRBV5-6 and TRBJ2-7 provide the parts outside the CDR3, is DAGVTQSPTHLIKTRGQQVTLRCSPKSGHDTVSWYQQALGQGPQFIFQYYEEEERQRGNFPDRFSGHQFPNYSSELNVNALLLGDSALYLCASSLGLAVYEQYFGPGTRLTVT.

The genes are TRBV4-1 and TRBJ2-2, with D uncertain. This CDR3 is 18 amino acids long. Trimming removed 0 bases from V and 2 bases from J, with 16 bases in between. Germline loops: CDR1 MGHRA, CDR2 YSYEKL. The CDR3 sequence is CASSQDPSGAKNTGELFF. The CDR3 DNA reads as TGCGCCAGCAGCCAAGATCCTTCTGGAGCAAAAAACACCGGGGAGCTGTTTTTT.

V is TRBV4-1 and J is TRBJ1-3; the D is unclear. Germline V gives CDR1 MGHRA, CDR2 YSYEKL. Between the trimmed V and J ends, which lost 1 base and 1 base, there was a span of 20 bases. The length of the CDR3 is 19 residues. The CDR3 region has the DNA TGCGCCAGCAGCCAAGTCTTAAACCTGAGCCCCTCATCTGGAAACACCATATATTTT. This sequence encodes CASSQVLNLSPSSGNTIYF.

The chain couples TRBV7-9 to TRBJ1-4; D is undetermined. The germline V and J ends were trimmed by 6 bases and 5 bases, with 13 bases remaining between them. This CDR3 is built from 14 residues. Per germline, CDR1 SEHNR and CDR2 FQNEAQ (reference sequence). The CDR3 here is CASREGGLNEKLFF. For the CDR3, the DNA is TGTGCCAGCAGAGAAGGAGGATTAAATGAAAAACTGTTTTTT.

This chain connects TRBV2 to TRBJ2-7, with 9 bases identical to TRBD2. Germline V gene lookup returns CDR1 SNHLY and CDR2 FYNNEI. The V segment lost 6 bases and the J segment 4 bases; nucleotides outside the gene matches: 7. The CDR3 spans 14 residues. CDR3 sequence: CASSAGAGGYEQYF. Here the CDR3 DNA reads TGTGCCAGCAGCGCGGGGGCGGGGGGGTACGAGCAGTACTTC.

The genes are TRBV5-1 and TRBJ2-7, with 16 bases fitting TRBD2. V lost 4 bases, J lost 5 bases, and 6 bases stayed unmatched. Germline V CDR1 and CDR2: SGHRS, YFSETQ. The length of the CDR3 is 16 residues. The CDR3 nucleotides read TGCGCCAGCAGCGAGGGACTAGCGGGAGGGCCCCACGAGCAGTACTTC. Translated: CASSEGLAGGPHEQYF. The variable domain in full, completed from reference TRBV5-1 and TRBJ2-7, reads KAGVTQTPRYLIKTRGQQVTLSCSPISGHRSVSWYQQTPGQGLQFLFEYFSETQRNKGNFPGRFSGRQFSNSRSEMNVSTLELGDSALYLCASSEGLAGGPHEQYFGPGTRLTVT.

This chain joins TRBV7-2 and TRBJ1-4; TRBD1 agrees at 8 bases. V was clipped by 2 bases and J by 8 bases; unmatched bases: 7. Germline CDR1 and CDR2: SGHTA and FQGNSA. The CDR3 runs 15 residues. The chain's CDR3 is CASSLSGTGREKLFF. CDR3 bases: TGTGCCAGCAGCTTATCCGGGACAGGTCGGGAAAAACTGTTTTTT.

The chain employs TRBV7-2 and TRBJ2-5; 8 bases agree with TRBD2. The V and J ends lost 5 bases and 5 bases, in that order; junction bases with no gene match: 10. The CDR3 sequence is 15 residues long. The germline V gene has CDR1 SGHTA and CDR2 FQGNSA. The CDR3 loop reads CASSPGLGGSETQYF. The CDR3 coding sequence is TGTGCCAGCAGCCCGGGACTAGGAGGGTCGGAGACCCAGTACTTC.

The rearrangement uses TRBV19 and TRBJ1-2; 9 bases map to TRBD1. Per germline, CDR1 LNHDA and CDR2 SQIVND (reference sequence). The ends lost 6 bases at V and 5 bases at J; junction bases unmatched: 1. This CDR3 contains 12 residues. The CDR3 spells CASSGQGYGYTF. The DNA for the CDR3 is TGTGCCAGTAGCGGACAGGGGTATGGCTACACCTTC.

This clone was found a few times. The chain recombines TRBV4-3 with TRBJ2-6; unclear D gene. This CDR3 comprises 16 residues. Germline V gene sequence: CDR1 LGHNA, CDR2 YSLEER. Trimming shortened V by 0 bases and J by 0 bases, and 6 bases separated the two germline ends. CDR3 residues: CASSQDSSSGANVLTF. DNA for the CDR3: TGCGCCAGCAGCCAAGATAGCAGCTCTGGGGCCAACGTCCTGACTTTC.

This clone was observed a single time. The gene calls are TRBV7-2 and TRBJ2-5; 10 bases are shared with TRBD1. Germline assignment: CDR1 SGHTA and CDR2 FQGNSA. The CDR3 covers 15 residues. V shed 2 bases, J shed 5 bases, and the junction held 5 bases outside the gene matches. CDR3 nucleotides: TGTGCCAGCAGCTTATGGGGGACAGGGGAGGAGACCCAGTACTTC. Translating gives CASSLWGTGEETQYF. The full variable domain, its missing parts supplied by reference TRBV7-2 and TRBJ2-5, is GAGVSQSPSNKVTEKGKDVELRCDPISGHTALYWYRQSLGQGLEFLIYFQGNSAPDKSGLPSDRFSAERTGGSVSTLTIQRTQQEDSAVYLCASSLWGTGEETQYFGPGTRLLVL.